The present T cell receptor (beta chain) was sequenced within a study of T cell changes during pregnancy in multiple sclerosis (dated by TCRdb to about 2019). General notes on the study: The study examined how the T cell repertoire changed over the course of pregnancy in women with multiple sclerosis.

In regard to this clone: Its antigen is currently not known. One base away there is no much larger clone; base qualities are not given.

Libraries came from the immunoSEQ multiplex PCR assay. TCRdb obtained this table from immuneACCESS and retained in-frame rearrangements with V and J assigned. These tables miss some clones; where compared with another copy, unresolved V genes account for less than half of the shortfall, and the remainder is unexplained. For this sample there are 30,000 to 40,000 clones; approximately 89% appear just once. Around 0.66% of the sample is in the top ten clones. Trimming leaves V shorter by 3 bases and J shorter by 6 bases, with the junction holding 8 bases beyond the gene matches. CDR1 is given as KGHSH and CDR2 as LQKENI, both from the germline V gene. Counted from cysteine to phenylalanine, this CDR3 has 16 amino acids. Only the CDR3 region is kept as DNA, spanning 48 bases read in frame from base 1.

Sequencing was performed on CD4+ T cells from peripheral blood mononuclear cells, taken in the second trimester of pregnancy. Rearrangement joined TRBV18 to TRBJ2-2; 9 central nucleotides agree with TRBD1. The source is a female donor in good health, enrolled as a control in a pregnancy study. CDR3 reads: CASSPLGTGMAGELFF. The nucleotide sequence reads TGTGCCAGCTCACCGCTGGGGACAGGGATGGCCGGGGAGCTGTTTTTT.